A single sample is the source of the 21 T cell receptor beta chains below, sequenced in a study of T cell repertoires in cytomegalovirus infection. MiXCR, applied by TCRdb to the reads, yields one record per CDR3 protein. The data contain some 68,000 distinct CDR3 sequences, 22% of them singletons. Their antigens remain unidentified. The source material was PBMCs, sequenced either directly or after in vitro stimulation (not recorded which). The receptors originated from a human donor in good health (CMV status not recorded). Some clones in this sample may be carry-over from other donors' samples.

The genes are TRBV11-2 and TRBJ2-2; a possible D gene is TRBD2 (6 bases). CDR1 is SGHAT and CDR2 is FQNNGV in the germline V gene. Deletions cut 0 bases from V and 5 bases from J, with 10 bases between. This CDR3 is built from 15 residues. In nucleotides, the CDR3 is TGTGCCAGCAGCTTAGAGCACGGGAGTACCGGGGAGCTGTTTTTT. Protein sequence: CASSLEHGSTGELFF.

The V and J genes are TRBV7-2 and TRBJ2-3; D gene ambiguous. V gave up 0 bases and J gave up 2 bases, with 9 bases separating them. This CDR3 is built from 15 residues. Germline V CDR1 and CDR2: SGHTA, FQGNSA. The CDR3 spells CASSLATRTTDTQYF. The CDR3 nucleotides read TGTGCCAGCAGCTTAGCAACGCGGACCACAGATACGCAGTATTTT. Based on the CDR3 plus reference TRBV7-2 and TRBJ2-3, the full variable domain is GAGVSQSPSNKVTEKGKDVELRCDPISGHTALYWYRQSLGQGLEFLIYFQGNSAPDKSGLPSDRFSAERTGGSVSTLTIQRTQQEDSAVYLCASSLATRTTDTQYFGPGTRLTVL.

The sample holds many counts of this clonotype. The V and J genes are TRBV7-9 and TRBJ1-4; 9 positions agree with TRBD1. V dropped 5 bases and J dropped 7; count of bases not matched to a gene: 17. CDR1 and CDR2 from the germline V gene are SEHNR and FQNEAQ (reference sequence). The CDR3 has 18 residues. This CDR3 is CASSGSVQGARISEKLFF. The CDR3 DNA is TGTGCCAGCAGCGGGTCCGTACAGGGGGCGCGGATATCTGAAAAACTGTTTTTT.

This clonotype was seen many times. The chain links TRBV7-2 to TRBJ2-7; D is unresolved. Germline assignment: CDR1 SGHTA and CDR2 FQGNSA. Trimming took off 2 bases at V and 1 base at J, with 6 bases between the two ends. The CDR3 runs to 13 residues. The DNA for the CDR3 is TGTGCCAGCAGCTTATCCCCTTCCTACGAGCAGTACGTC. It translates to CASSLSPSYEQYV.

A word on this clonotype: The junction differs from germline at one of its ends, possibly a read error. The chain joins TRBV6-2 or TRBV6-3 to TRBJ2-1; 9 nucleotides agree with TRBD2. This CDR3 is 15 amino acids long. In germline, CDR1 is MNHEY, CDR2 SVGEGT. The DNA for the CDR3 is TGTCCCAGCAGTGACGGACTAGCGTCATACAATGAGCAGTTCTTC. This sequence encodes CPSSDGLASYNEQFF.

This rearrangement joins TRBV2 to TRBJ1-2; maybe TRBD1 (5 bases). There are 15 residues in the CDR3. Germline assignment: CDR1 SNHLY and CDR2 FYNNEI. Trimming removed 0 bases at V and 3 bases at J, with 11 bases between. CDR3 region: CASSEAWGEHYGYTF. The CDR3 DNA is TGTGCCAGCAGTGAAGCGTGGGGGGAGCACTATGGCTACACCTTC. The complete variable domain, with remaining parts taken from reference TRBV2 and TRBJ1-2, reads EPEVTQTPSHQVTQMGQEVILRCVPISNHLYFYWYRQILGQKVEFLVSFYNNEISEKSEIFDDQFSVERPDGSNFTLKIRSTKLEDSAMYFCASSEAWGEHYGYTFGSGTRLTVV.

J is TRBJ1-1 and V is TRBV19; D possibly corresponds to TRBD1 (6 bases). This CDR3 has 12 amino acids. Germline V gene lookup returns CDR1 LNHDA and CDR2 SQIVND (reference sequence). V was shortened by 9 bases and J by 8 bases, with 16 bases between the two germline ends. DNA of the CDR3: TGTGCCAGCCGAGGGGGGGTCCTGGAAGCTTTCTTT. Its protein product is CASRGGVLEAFF.

Ten or more counts support this clonotype. This chain uses TRBV19 with TRBJ1-5; 9 bases match TRBD1. V was pared by 3 bases and J by 6 bases, with 0 bases of the junction left unmatched. CDR3 length equals 13 residues. Germline V gene data show CDR1 as LNHDA and CDR2 as SQIVND (reference sequence). Here the CDR3 DNA reads TGTGCCAGTAGTATGGGACAGGGTCAGCCCCAGCATTTT. Protein product: CASSMGQGQPQHF.

The chain uses TRBV12-3 or TRBV12-4 and TRBJ1-5; D perhaps matches TRBD1 (6 bases). The CDR3 length is 15 residues. With 1 base removed from V and 1 base from J, the gap between germline ends came to 8 bases. DNA for the CDR3: TGTGCCAGCAGTTTAGGGACAGTCAGCAATCAGCCCCAGCATTTT. Translation: CASSLGTVSNQPQHF.

This clonotype has a handful of counts. The CDR3 protein is CASSPLSSPTVYGYTF. The CDR3 bases are TGCGCCAGCAGCCCCTTATCCAGCCCAACCGTCTATGGCTACACCTTC. This chain links TRBV4-1 with TRBJ1-2; D not certain. This CDR3 is built from 16 residues. Germline V CDR1 and CDR2: MGHRA, YSYEKL. Between the trimmed V and J ends, which lost 4 bases and 4 bases, there was a span of 19 bases.

In this sample, this clonotype turned up many times. This chain connects TRBV7-2 to TRBJ2-1; TRBD1 aligns across 8 bases. The V gene end was trimmed by 5 bases and the J gene end by 2 bases; junction bases not matched to a gene: 5. Germline loops: CDR1 SGHTA, CDR2 FQGNSA. The CDR3 runs to 15 residues. The CDR3 coding sequence is TGTGCCAGCAGCGCAGGGACAGGTACCTACAATGAGCAGTTCTTC. This sequence encodes CASSAGTGTYNEQFF.

This clonotype showed up many times. This chain connects TRBV7-2 to TRBJ2-3; 10 bases fit TRBD2. This CDR3 is 15 amino acids long. CDR1 is SGHTA, CDR2 FQGNSA, per germline. The ends lost 4 bases at V and 1 base at J; junction bases unmatched: 2. CDR3 loop: CASSSGLAGTDTQYF. The CDR3 bases are TGTGCCAGCAGCTCAGGACTAGCGGGCACAGATACGCAGTATTTT.

A few counts support this clonotype. The chain uses TRBV29-1 and TRBJ2-1; possible D gene TRBD2, 7 bases. The CDR3 covers 17 residues. Germline V gene sequence: CDR1 SQVTM, CDR2 ANQGSEA. V lost 1 base and J lost 3, with 19 bases in between. CDR3: CSVEGGGREGLYNEQFF. The CDR3 nucleotides read TGCAGCGTTGAAGGAGGGGGGAGGGAGGGCCTCTACAATGAGCAGTTCTTC.

This clonotype was recorded once. CDR3 residues: CASMGQGLSNSNQPQHF. In DNA form, the CDR3 reads TGTGCCAGCATGGGACAGGGGCTCAGCAATAGCAATCAGCCCCAGCATTTT. The rearrangement joins TRBV28 to TRBJ1-5; TRBD1 matches at 10 bases. Germline assignment: CDR1 MDHEN and CDR2 SYDVKM. Losses at the gene ends were 7 bases for V and 0 bases for J; bases not matched to a gene: 9. The CDR3 is made up of 17 amino acids.

This clonotype came up a few times. The chain joins TRBV6-2 or TRBV6-3 to TRBJ2-5; D is perhaps TRBD2 (5 bases). Germline-derived CDR1 and CDR2 are MNHEY and SVGEGT. Trimming shortened V by 7 bases and J by 5 bases, and 17 bases separated the two germline ends. The CDR3 is made up of 14 amino acids. CDR3 DNA: TGTGCCAGCACCGCCCGGGGTATTGGGGAGACCCAGTACTTC. It codes for CASTARGIGETQYF.

Only a few counts were recorded for this clonotype. The chain is built from TRBV11-3 and TRBJ2-3, with 9 bases lining up with TRBD2. Germline CDR1 is SGHNT and CDR2 is YENEEA. The CDR3 extends over 14 amino acids. J gave up 5 bases and V 3 bases, and 3 bases lay outside the gene matches. The CDR3 DNA reads as TGTGCCAGCAGCTTCCAACTAGCGGGAGATACGCAGTATTTT. Amino acid sequence: CASSFQLAGDTQYF.

The V gene is TRBV7-2, the J gene TRBJ2-1; 11 bases are a match to TRBD2. Trimming cost V 1 base and J 9 bases; bases outside gene matches: 5. This CDR3 region has 15 residues. CDR1 is SGHTA, CDR2 FQGNSA, per germline. The CDR3 loop is CASSLEGSGRGEQFF. CDR3 coding DNA: TGTGCCAGCAGCTTAGAAGGTAGCGGGAGGGGTGAGCAGTTCTTC.

CDR3 bases: TGTGCCAGCAGTGGTCTCGGCTCTGGGGCCAACGTCCTGACTTTC. As protein: CASSGLGSGANVLTF. J is TRBJ2-6 and V is TRBV2; unclear D gene. The CDR3 spans 15 residues. CDR1 is SNHLY, CDR2 FYNNEI, per germline. Trimming took off 4 bases at V and 0 bases at J, with 7 bases between the two ends.

The chain is built from TRBV10-3 and TRBJ2-7; TRBD2 is a possible D gene (5 bases). The CDR3 has 13 amino acids. The V gene lost 4 bases and the J gene lost 0 bases, with 7 bases spanning the gap. Germline CDR1 ENHRY, CDR2 SYGVKD. As DNA, the CDR3 is TGTGCCATCAGTGGGACTCCCTCCTACGAGCAGTACTTC. This translates into CAISGTPSYEQYF.

This clonotype has just a few counts. This sequence joins TRBV5-6 and TRBJ1-5, with no clear D. The CDR3 is 16 residues long. Germline CDR1 SGHDT, CDR2 YYEEEE. V was clipped by 0 bases and J by 5 bases, with 15 bases between them. The CDR3 nucleotides are TGTGCCAGCAGCTTGGGGTTGGGCAGTGTGGATCAGCCCCAGCATTTT. Translating gives CASSLGLGSVDQPQHF.

The chain couples TRBV11-2 to TRBJ2-5, with D tentatively TRBD2 (5 bases). The CDR3 has 15 residues. The V gene's germline CDR1 is SGHAT and CDR2 FQNNGV. Trimming removed 2 bases from V and 1 base from J, with 11 bases in between. The CDR3 DNA sequence: TGTGCCAGCAGCTTATTCGCGGAGGTCCAAGAGACCCAGTACTTC. Translating it yields CASSLFAEVQETQYF.